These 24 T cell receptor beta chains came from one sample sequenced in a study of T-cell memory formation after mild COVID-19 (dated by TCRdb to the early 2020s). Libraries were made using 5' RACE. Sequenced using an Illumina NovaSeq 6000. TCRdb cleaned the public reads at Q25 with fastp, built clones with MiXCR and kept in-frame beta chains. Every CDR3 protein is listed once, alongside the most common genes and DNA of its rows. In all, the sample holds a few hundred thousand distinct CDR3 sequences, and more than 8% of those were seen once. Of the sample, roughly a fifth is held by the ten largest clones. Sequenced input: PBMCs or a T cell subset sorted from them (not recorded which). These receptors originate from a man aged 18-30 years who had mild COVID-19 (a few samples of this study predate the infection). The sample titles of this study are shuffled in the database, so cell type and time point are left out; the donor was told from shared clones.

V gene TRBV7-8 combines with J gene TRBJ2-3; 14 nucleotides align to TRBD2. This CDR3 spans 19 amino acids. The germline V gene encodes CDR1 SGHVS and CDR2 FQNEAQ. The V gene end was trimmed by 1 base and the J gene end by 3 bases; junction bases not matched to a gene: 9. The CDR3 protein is CASSLGLAGGLFGTDTQYF. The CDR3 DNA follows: TGTGCCAGCAGCTTAGGACTAGCGGGGGGGCTTTTCGGGACAGATACGCAGTATTTT.

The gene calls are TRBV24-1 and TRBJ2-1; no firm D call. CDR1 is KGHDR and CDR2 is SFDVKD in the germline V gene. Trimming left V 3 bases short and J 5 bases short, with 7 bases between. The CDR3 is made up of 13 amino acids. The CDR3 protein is CATSDNPDNEQFF. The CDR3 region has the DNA TGTGCCACCAGTGATAACCCCGACAATGAGCAGTTCTTC.

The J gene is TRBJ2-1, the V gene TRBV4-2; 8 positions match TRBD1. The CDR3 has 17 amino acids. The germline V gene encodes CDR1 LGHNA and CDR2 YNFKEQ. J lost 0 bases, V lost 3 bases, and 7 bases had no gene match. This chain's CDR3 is CASSHGQGPSSYNEQFF. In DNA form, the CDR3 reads TGTGCCAGCAGCCATGGACAGGGTCCCAGCTCCTACAATGAGCAGTTCTTC.

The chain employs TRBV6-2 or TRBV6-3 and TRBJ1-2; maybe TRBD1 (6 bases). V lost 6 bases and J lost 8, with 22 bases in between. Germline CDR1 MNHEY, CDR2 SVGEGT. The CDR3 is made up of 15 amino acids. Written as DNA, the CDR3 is TGTGCCAGCAGCCCCGACCTCGGACAGCTCAGGGGCTACACCTTC. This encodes CASSPDLGQLRGYTF.

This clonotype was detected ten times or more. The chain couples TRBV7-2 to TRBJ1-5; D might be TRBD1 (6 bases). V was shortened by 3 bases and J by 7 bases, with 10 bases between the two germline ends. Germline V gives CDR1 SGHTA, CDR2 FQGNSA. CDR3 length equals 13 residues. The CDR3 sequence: CASSFGGAQPQHF. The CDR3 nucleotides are TGTGCCAGCAGCTTTGGGGGCGCGCAGCCCCAGCATTTT.

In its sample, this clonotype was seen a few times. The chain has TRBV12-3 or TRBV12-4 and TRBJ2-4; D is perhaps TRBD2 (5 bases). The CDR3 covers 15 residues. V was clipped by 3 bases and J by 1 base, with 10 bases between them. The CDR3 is CASSFEDLAKNIQYF. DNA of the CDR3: TGTGCCAGCAGTTTTGAGGACTTGGCCAAAAACATTCAGTACTTC.

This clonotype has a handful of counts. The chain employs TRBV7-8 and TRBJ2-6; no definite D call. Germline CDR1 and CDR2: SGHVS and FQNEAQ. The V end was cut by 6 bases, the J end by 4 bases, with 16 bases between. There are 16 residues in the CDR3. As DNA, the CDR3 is TGTGCCAGCAGTTTGGTGGCAAATAGAGGGGCCAACGTCCTGACTTTC. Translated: CASSLVANRGANVLTF.

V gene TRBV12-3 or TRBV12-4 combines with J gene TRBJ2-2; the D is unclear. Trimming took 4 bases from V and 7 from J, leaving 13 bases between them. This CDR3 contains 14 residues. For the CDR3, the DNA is TGTGCCAGCAGTTCTTACAGATCGGGCGGGGAGCTGTTTTTT. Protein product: CASSSYRSGGELFF.

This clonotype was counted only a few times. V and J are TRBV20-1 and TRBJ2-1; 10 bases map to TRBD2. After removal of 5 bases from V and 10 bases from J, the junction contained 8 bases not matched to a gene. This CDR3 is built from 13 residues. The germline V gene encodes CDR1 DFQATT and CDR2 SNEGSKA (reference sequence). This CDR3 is CSAERGGFAEQFF. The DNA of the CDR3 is TGCAGTGCTGAGCGGGGGGGCTTTGCCGAGCAGTTCTTC.

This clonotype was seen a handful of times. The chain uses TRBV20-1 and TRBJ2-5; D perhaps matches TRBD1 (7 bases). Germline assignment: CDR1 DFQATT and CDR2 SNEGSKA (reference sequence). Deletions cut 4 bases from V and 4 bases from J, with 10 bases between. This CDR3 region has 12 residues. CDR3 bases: TGCAGTGCTACCCAGGGGGGAGAGACCCAGTACTTC. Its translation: CSATQGGETQYF.

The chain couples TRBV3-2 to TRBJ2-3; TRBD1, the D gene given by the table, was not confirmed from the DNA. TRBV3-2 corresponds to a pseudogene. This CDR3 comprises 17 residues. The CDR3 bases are TGTGCCAGCAGCCAAGAAGAATTACAGGACTACACAGATACGCAGTATTTT. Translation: CASSQEELQDYTDTQYF.

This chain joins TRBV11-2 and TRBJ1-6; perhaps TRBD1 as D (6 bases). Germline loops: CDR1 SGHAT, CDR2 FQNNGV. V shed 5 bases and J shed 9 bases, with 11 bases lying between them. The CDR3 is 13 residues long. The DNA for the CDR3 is TGTGCCAGCAGCGAGGACAGTATTTCACCCCTCCACTTT. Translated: CASSEDSISPLHF.

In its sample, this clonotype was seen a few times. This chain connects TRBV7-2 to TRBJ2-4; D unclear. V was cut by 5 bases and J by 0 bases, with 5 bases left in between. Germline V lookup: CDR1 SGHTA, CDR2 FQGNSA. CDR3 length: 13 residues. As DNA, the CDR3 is TGTGCCAGCAGCCCCGTAGCCAAAAACATTCAGTACTTC. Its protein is CASSPVAKNIQYF.

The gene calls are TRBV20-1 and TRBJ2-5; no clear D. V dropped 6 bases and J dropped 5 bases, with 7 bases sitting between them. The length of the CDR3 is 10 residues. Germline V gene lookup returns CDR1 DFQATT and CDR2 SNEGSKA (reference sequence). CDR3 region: CSASWETQYF. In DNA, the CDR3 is TGCAGTGCCTCTTGGGAGACCCAGTACTTC.

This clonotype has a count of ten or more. The CDR3 region is CASSPDPGAERGEQYF. The CDR3 nucleotides read TGCGCCAGCAGCCCCGATCCGGGAGCAGAAAGGGGCGAGCAGTACTTC. The chain joins TRBV5-1 to TRBJ2-7; maybe TRBD2 (6 bases). The CDR3 runs to 16 residues. The V gene lost 4 bases and the J gene lost 6 bases, with 23 bases spanning the gap. Germline V lookup: CDR1 SGHRS, CDR2 YFSETQ. The variable domain in full, completed from reference TRBV5-1 and TRBJ2-7, reads KAGVTQTPRYLIKTRGQQVTLSCSPISGHRSVSWYQQTPGQGLQFLFEYFSETQRNKGNFPGRFSGRQFSNSRSEMNVSTLELGDSALYLCASSPDPGAERGEQYFGPGTRLTVT.

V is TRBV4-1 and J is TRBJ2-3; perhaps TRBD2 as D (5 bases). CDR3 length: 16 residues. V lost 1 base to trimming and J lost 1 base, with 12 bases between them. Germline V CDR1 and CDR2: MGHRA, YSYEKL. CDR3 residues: CASSQGYVGGTDTQYF. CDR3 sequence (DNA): TGCGCCAGCAGCCAAGGTTATGTCGGGGGCACAGATACGCAGTATTTT.

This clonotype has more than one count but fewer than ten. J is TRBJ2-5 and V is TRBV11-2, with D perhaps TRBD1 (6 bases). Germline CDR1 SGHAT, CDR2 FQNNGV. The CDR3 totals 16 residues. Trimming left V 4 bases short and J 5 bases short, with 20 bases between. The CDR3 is CASSSPRGVRGETQYF. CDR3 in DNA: TGTGCCAGCAGCTCCCCCCGAGGGGTGAGGGGGGAGACCCAGTACTTC.

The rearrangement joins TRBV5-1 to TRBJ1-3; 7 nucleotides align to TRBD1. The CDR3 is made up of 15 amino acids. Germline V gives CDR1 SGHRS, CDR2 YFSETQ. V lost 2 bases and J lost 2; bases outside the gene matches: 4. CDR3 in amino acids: CASSFTGDAGNTIYF. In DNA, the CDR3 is TGCGCCAGCAGCTTTACAGGGGATGCTGGAAACACCATATATTTT.

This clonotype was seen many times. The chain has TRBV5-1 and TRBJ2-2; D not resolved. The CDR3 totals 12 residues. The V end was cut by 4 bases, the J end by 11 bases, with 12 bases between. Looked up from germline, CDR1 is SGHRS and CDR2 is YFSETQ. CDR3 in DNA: TGCGCCAGCAGCGCCCTGGCGGACGAGCTGTTTTTT. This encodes CASSALADELFF.

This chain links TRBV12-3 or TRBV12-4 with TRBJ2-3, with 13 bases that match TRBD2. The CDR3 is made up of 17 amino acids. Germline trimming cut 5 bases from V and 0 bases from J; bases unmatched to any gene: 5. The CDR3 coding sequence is TGTGCCAGCAGTATATTGACTAGCGGGGGGAGCACAGATACGCAGTATTTT. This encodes CASSILTSGGSTDTQYF.

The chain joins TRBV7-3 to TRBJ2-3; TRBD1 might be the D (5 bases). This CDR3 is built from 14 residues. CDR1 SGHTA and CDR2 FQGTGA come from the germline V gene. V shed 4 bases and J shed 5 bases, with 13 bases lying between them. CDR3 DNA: TGTGCCAGCAGCTCCACAGGAGATCAAGATACGCAGTATTTT. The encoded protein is CASSSTGDQDTQYF.

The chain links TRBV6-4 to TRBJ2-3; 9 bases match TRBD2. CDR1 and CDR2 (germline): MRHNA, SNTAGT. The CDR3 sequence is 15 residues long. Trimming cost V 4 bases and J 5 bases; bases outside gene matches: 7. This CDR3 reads CASSVVLAGIDTQYF. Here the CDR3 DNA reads TGTGCCAGCAGTGTTGTACTAGCGGGCATAGATACGCAGTATTTT.

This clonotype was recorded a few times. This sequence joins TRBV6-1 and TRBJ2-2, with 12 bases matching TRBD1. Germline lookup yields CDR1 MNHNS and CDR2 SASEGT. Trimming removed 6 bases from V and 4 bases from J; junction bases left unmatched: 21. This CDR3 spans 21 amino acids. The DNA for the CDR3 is TGTGCCAGCAGAAAATACTGGATGCCGGGACAGGGGGCAGAGGGCACCGGGGAGCTGTTTTTT. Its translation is CASRKYWMPGQGAEGTGELFF.

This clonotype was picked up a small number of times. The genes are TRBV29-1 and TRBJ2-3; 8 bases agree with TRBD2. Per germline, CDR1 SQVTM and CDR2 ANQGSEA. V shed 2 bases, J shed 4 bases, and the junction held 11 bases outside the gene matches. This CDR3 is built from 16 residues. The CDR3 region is CSVEPWTSSSPDTQYF. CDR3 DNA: TGCAGCGTTGAACCTTGGACTAGCAGCTCCCCAGATACGCAGTATTTT.